Listed below are T cell receptor beta chains from one sample, sequenced in a study of blood T cells in healthy people across ages. TCRdb called the 5' RACE reads again in MiXCR, with one record for every CDR3 protein. The sample includes about 780,000 distinct CDR3 sequences, more than 25% seen only once; the top ten take around 3%. These data also formed part of another study, on T cells of mothers and their children.

Input material: blood. The origin of the receptors is a boy aged 5-17 years in good health. Both conserved end residues are part of each CDR3. The order of the fields is CDR3 protein, CDR3 DNA, V gene, clone size, J gene, D gene. A D gene is named only where the DNA matches it firmly. Clone size is given for some rows only: seen once, a few or many times, or a class if the clone is expanded.

CDR3: CSARETGSGANVLTF
DNA: TGCAGTGCTAGAGAGACAGGCTCTGGGGCCAACGTCCTGACTTTC
V: TRBV20-1
size: few
J: TRBJ2-6
D: -

CDR3: CASRYRDSNTEAFF
DNA: TGTGCCAGCAGATACAGGGACTCGAACACTGAAGCTTTCTTT
V: TRBV21-1
size: -
J: TRBJ1-1
D: -

CDR3: CASRGRVGTDTQYF
DNA: TGTGCCAGCAGAGGGAGGGTGGGCACAGATACGCAGTATTTT
V: TRBV6-1
size: -
J: TRBJ2-3
D: TRBD2

CDR3: CASSPGAAALDTQYF
DNA: TGTGCCAGCTCCCCTGGGGCAGCGGCGCTAGATACGCAGTATTTT
V: TRBV28
size: -
J: TRBJ2-3
D: -

CDR3: CSVGGRTSYEQYF
DNA: TGCAGCGTTGGGGGCCGCACCTCCTACGAGCAGTACTTC
V: TRBV29-1
size: few
J: TRBJ2-7
D: -

CDR3: CASIGPRGGYTEAFF
DNA: TGCGCCAGCATCGGGCCTCGAGGGGGCTACACTGAAGCTTTCTTT
V: TRBV5-1
size: -
J: TRBJ1-1
D: TRBD1

CDR3: CASSPPAGSQETQYF
DNA: TGTGCCAGCTCACCACCAGCGGGGAGCCAAGAGACCCAGTACTTC
V: TRBV18
size: -
J: TRBJ2-5
D: TRBD2

CDR3: CASSGYRGHEQFF
DNA: TGTGCCAGCAGCGGGTACAGGGGTCATGAGCAGTTCTTC
V: TRBV3-1
size: few
J: TRBJ2-1
D: TRBD1

CDR3: CASSDRDTRFSYEQYF
DNA: TGTGCCAGCAGTGACAGGGACACTAGATTCTCCTACGAGCAGTACTTC
V: TRBV25-1
size: -
J: TRBJ2-7
D: -

CDR3: CSARDSGETHYNEQFF
DNA: TGCAGTGCTAGAGACAGCGGGGAGACCCACTACAATGAGCAGTTCTTC
V: TRBV20-1
size: few
J: TRBJ2-1
D: TRBD2

CDR3: CASTLSSYGYTF
DNA: TGTGCCAGCACCCTATCGAGCTATGGCTACACCTTC
V: TRBV11-2
size: few
J: TRBJ1-2
D: -

CDR3: CASSAFQHPQETQYF
DNA: TGTGCCAGCAGCGCCTTCCAGCATCCCCAAGAGACCCAGTACTTC
V: TRBV7-9
size: -
J: TRBJ2-5
D: -

CDR3: CASSLPLGLAGEGVTDTQYF
DNA: TGTGCCAGCAGTTTGCCCCTGGGGCTAGCGGGGGAGGGTGTCACAGATACGCAGTATTTT
V: TRBV28
size: -
J: TRBJ2-3
D: TRBD2

CDR3: CANSRGLAGPNEQFF
DNA: TGTGCCAACAGCCGGGGACTAGCGGGGCCTAATGAGCAGTTCTTC
V: TRBV7-6
size: few
J: TRBJ2-1
D: TRBD2

CDR3: CASLTQTNYGYTF
DNA: TGTGCCAGCTTAACACAAACTAACTATGGCTACACCTTC
V: TRBV18
size: few
J: TRBJ1-2
D: -

CDR3: CASSSPGGRPETQYF
DNA: TGTGCCAGCAGTTCTCCCGGAGGCAGGCCAGAGACCCAGTACTTC
V: TRBV6-5
size: -
J: TRBJ2-5
D: -

CDR3: CASSHPSSNEQFF
DNA: TGTGCCAGCAGCCACCCGAGCAGCAATGAGCAGTTCTTC
V: TRBV5-4
size: -
J: TRBJ2-1
D: -

CDR3: CASGTSSSYNEQFF
DNA: TGTGCCAGCGGCACTAGTAGCTCCTACAATGAGCAGTTCTTC
V: TRBV2
size: few
J: TRBJ2-1
D: -

CDR3: CASSLAVYGYTF
DNA: TGTGCCAGCAGCTTAGCGGTCTATGGCTACACCTTC
V: TRBV7-9
size: -
J: TRBJ1-2
D: -

CDR3: CASSPNGGAANNEQFF
DNA: TGTGCCAGCTCACCAAACGGGGGGGCCGCAAACAATGAGCAGTTCTTC
V: TRBV18
size: few
J: TRBJ2-1
D: TRBD2

CDR3: CASSHGPREHGYTF
DNA: TGTGCCAGCAGCCACGGGCCCAGAGAACATGGCTACACCTTC
V: TRBV7-9
size: -
J: TRBJ1-2
D: -

CDR3: CASSYGAGRTGELFF
DNA: TGTGCCAGCAGTTACGGAGCGGGGAGGACCGGGGAGCTGTTTTTT
V: TRBV6-5
size: -
J: TRBJ2-2
D: TRBD2

CDR3: CASSHGQGEDIQYF
DNA: TGTGCCAGCAGCCACGGACAGGGAGAGGACATTCAGTACTTC
V: TRBV7-9
size: -
J: TRBJ2-4
D: TRBD1

CDR3: CASSSDRGGSPLHF
DNA: TGTGCCAGTAGCAGCGACAGGGGAGGATCACCCCTCCACTTT
V: TRBV19
size: few
J: TRBJ1-6
D: TRBD1

CDR3: CASSYSNRISYEQYF
DNA: TGTGCCAGCAGTTACTCGAACAGGATCTCCTACGAGCAGTACTTC
V: TRBV6-5
size: -
J: TRBJ2-7
D: -

CDR3: CASKQGALGSYEQYF
DNA: TGCGCCAGTAAACAGGGGGCGTTAGGCTCCTACGAGCAGTACTTC
V: TRBV5-1
size: few
J: TRBJ2-7
D: TRBD1

CDR3: CASSQDFPGQTSGANVLTF
DNA: TGTGCCAGCAGCCAAGATTTTCCGGGGCAGACCTCTGGGGCCAACGTCCTGACTTTC
V: TRBV3-1
size: -
J: TRBJ2-6
D: -

CDR3: CASSFRTVQETQYF
DNA: TGTGCCAGCAGCTTTCGGACGGTCCAAGAGACCCAGTACTTC
V: TRBV11-2
size: few
J: TRBJ2-5
D: -

CDR3: CSVEWRGIQETQYF
DNA: TGCAGCGTTGAATGGCGGGGGATCCAAGAGACCCAGTACTTC
V: TRBV29-1
size: few
J: TRBJ2-5
D: TRBD2

CDR3: CASSQQGGPRETQYF
DNA: TGTGCCAGCAGCCAGCAAGGCGGCCCCCGTGAGACCCAGTACTTC
V: TRBV7-3
size: -
J: TRBJ2-5
D: -

CDR3: CSVGQDAYNEQFF
DNA: TGCAGCGTTGGACAGGATGCCTACAATGAGCAGTTCTTC
V: TRBV29-1
size: few
J: TRBJ2-1
D: -

CDR3: CAISDPGSGNEQFF
DNA: TGTGCCATCAGTGATCCAGGGAGTGGCAATGAGCAGTTCTTC
V: TRBV10-3
size: few
J: TRBJ2-1
D: -

CDR3: CSAISGGAYEAFF
DNA: TGCAGCGCCATATCAGGGGGGGCGTACGAAGCTTTCTTT
V: TRBV29-1
size: few
J: TRBJ1-1
D: TRBD1

CDR3: CASSKGGQGGNIQYF
DNA: TGTGCCAGCAGCAAAGGAGGCCAGGGTGGAAACATTCAGTACTTC
V: TRBV21-1
size: -
J: TRBJ2-4
D: -

CDR3: CATRTGATGELFF
DNA: TGTGCCACCAGGACAGGGGCCACCGGGGAGCTGTTTTTT
V: TRBV24-1
size: -
J: TRBJ2-2
D: TRBD1

CDR3: CASSQVQTGLETQYF
DNA: TGCGCCAGCAGCCAAGTCCAGACAGGGTTAGAGACCCAGTACTTC
V: TRBV4-1
size: -
J: TRBJ2-5
D: TRBD1

CDR3: CASSRTSGVSTDTQYF
DNA: TGTGCCAGCAGCCGGACTAGCGGGGTTAGCACAGATACGCAGTATTTT
V: TRBV6-1
size: few
J: TRBJ2-3
D: TRBD2

CDR3: CASSLTDIGEQYF
DNA: TGTGCCAGCAGCCTCACCGACATCGGCGAGCAGTACTTC
V: TRBV5-4
size: few
J: TRBJ2-7
D: -

CDR3: CASSLSGGADNEQFF
DNA: TGCGCCAGCAGCTTGAGCGGGGGAGCCGACAATGAGCAGTTCTTC
V: TRBV5-1
size: few
J: TRBJ2-1
D: TRBD2

CDR3: CASTDRGKDTQYF
DNA: TGCGCCAGCACTGACAGGGGGAAAGATACGCAGTATTTT
V: TRBV5-1
size: -
J: TRBJ2-3
D: TRBD1

CDR3: CASSVQGAGGNTIYF
DNA: TGTGCCAGCAGCGTCCAGGGGGCAGGTGGAAACACCATATATTTT
V: TRBV28
size: -
J: TRBJ1-3
D: TRBD1

CDR3: CASSLNAGGPDTQYF
DNA: TGTGCCAGCAGCTTAAATGCGGGGGGGCCAGATACGCAGTATTTT
V: TRBV7-2
size: -
J: TRBJ2-3
D: TRBD2

CDR3: CASSRTRTGAAFF
DNA: TGTGCCAGCAGTCGGACCCGGACAGGGGCAGCTTTCTTT
V: TRBV6-5
size: -
J: TRBJ1-1
D: TRBD1

CDR3: CSVDTSRSGNTIYF
DNA: TGCAGCGTTGATACCAGCCGCTCTGGAAACACCATATATTTT
V: TRBV29-1
size: few
J: TRBJ1-3
D: -

CDR3: CASSQEYRGAYEQYF
DNA: TGCGCCAGCAGCCAAGAATACAGGGGGGCGTACGAGCAGTACTTC
V: TRBV4-1
size: -
J: TRBJ2-7
D: TRBD1

CDR3: CASSPVGDQETQYF
DNA: TGTGCCAGCAGCCCCGTTGGGGATCAAGAGACCCAGTACTTC
V: TRBV27
size: few
J: TRBJ2-5
D: -

CDR3: CASSELLWGLASIIQYF
DNA: TGTGCCAGCAGTGAATTGTTGTGGGGACTAGCGAGCATCATTCAGTACTTC
V: TRBV6-1
size: few
J: TRBJ2-4
D: TRBD2